The clone carrying this T cell receptor beta chain was counted once. Per the original methods: Cell counts per sample came from amplifying reference gene primers. The table came from immunoSEQ multiplex PCR; TCRdb's copy has only in-frame clones and leaves some out. The DNA gave D and trimming, while V, J and clone size come from that table. The table has tens of thousands of clones, 88% seen once; the top ten hold approximately 4%. The CDR3 runs 17 residues. Deletions cut 2 bases from V and 2 bases from J, with 19 bases between. Looked up from germline, CDR1 is LGHNT and CDR2 is FRNRAP. This specimen comes from a study of blood T cell repertoires in COVID-19. Study at large: The samples span acute and convalescent COVID-19 from the United States, Italy and Spain. T cells, B-cell-depleted T cells, or PBMCs provided the cDNA or gDNA that served as material.

The chain couples TRBV12-5 to TRBJ2-7; D perhaps matches TRBD1 (5 bases). The TCR comes from a human donor in a cohort sampled during active COVID-19. The specimen sequenced was peripheral blood. As DNA, the CDR3 is TGTGCTAGTGGTTTGATCCCCCCCGACAGTATTCCCTACGAGCAGTACTTC. Protein sequence: CASGLIPPDSIPYEQYF. Complete variable domain (other parts from reference TRBV12-5 and TRBJ2-7): DARVTQTPRHKVTEMGQEVTMRCQPILGHNTVFWYRQTMMQGLELLAYFRNRAPLDDSGMPKDRFSAEMPDATLATLKIQPSEPRDSAVYFCASGLIPPDSIPYEQYFGPGTRLTVT.